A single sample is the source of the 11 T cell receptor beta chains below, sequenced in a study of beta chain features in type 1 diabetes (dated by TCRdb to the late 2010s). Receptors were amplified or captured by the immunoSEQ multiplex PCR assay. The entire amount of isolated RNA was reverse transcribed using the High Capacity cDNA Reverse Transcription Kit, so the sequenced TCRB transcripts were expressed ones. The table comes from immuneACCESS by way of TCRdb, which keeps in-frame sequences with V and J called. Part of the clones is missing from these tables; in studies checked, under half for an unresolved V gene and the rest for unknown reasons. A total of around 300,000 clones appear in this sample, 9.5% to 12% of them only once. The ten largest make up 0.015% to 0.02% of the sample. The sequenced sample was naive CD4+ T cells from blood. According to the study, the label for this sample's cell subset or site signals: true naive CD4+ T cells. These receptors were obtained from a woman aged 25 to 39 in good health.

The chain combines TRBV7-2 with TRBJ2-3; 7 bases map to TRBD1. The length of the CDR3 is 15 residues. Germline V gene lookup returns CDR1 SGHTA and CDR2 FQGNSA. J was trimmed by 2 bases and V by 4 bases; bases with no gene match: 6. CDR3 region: CASSSGQFATDTQYF. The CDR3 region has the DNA TGTGCCAGCAGCTCGGGACAGTTCGCCACAGATACGCAGTATTTT.

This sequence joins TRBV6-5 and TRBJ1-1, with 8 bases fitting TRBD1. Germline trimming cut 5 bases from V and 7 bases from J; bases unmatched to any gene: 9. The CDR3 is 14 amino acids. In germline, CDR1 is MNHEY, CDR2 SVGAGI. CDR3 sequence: CASSPEWDRYEAFF. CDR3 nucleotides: TGTGCCAGCAGTCCCGAATGGGACAGGTATGAAGCTTTCTTT.

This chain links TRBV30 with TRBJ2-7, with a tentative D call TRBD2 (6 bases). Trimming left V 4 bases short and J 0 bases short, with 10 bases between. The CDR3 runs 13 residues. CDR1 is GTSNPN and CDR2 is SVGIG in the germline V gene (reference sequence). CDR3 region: CAWIPAGSYEQYF. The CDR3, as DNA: TGTGCCTGGATCCCAGCGGGCTCCTACGAGCAGTACTTC.

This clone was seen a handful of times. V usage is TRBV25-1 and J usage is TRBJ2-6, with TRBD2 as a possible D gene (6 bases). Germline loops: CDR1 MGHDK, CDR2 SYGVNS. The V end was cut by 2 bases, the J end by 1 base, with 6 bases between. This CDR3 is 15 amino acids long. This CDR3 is CASSEGGSGANVLTF. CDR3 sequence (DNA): TGTGCCAGCAGTGAAGGAGGGTCTGGGGCCAACGTCCTGACTTTC.

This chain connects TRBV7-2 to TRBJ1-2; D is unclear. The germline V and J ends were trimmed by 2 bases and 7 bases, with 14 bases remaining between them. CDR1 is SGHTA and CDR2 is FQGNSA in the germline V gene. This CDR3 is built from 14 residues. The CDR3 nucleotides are TGTGCCAGCAGCTTAAGTCCGGGGATGGGTGGCTACACCTTC. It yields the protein CASSLSPGMGGYTF.

The CDR3: CASVRGDSTDTQYF. CDR3 nucleotide sequence: TGTGCCAGCGTTCGCGGAGATAGCACAGATACGCAGTATTTT. The chain carries TRBV6-1 and TRBJ2-3; D is undetermined. Germline lookup yields CDR1 MNHNS and CDR2 SASEGT. The CDR3 loop spans 14 amino acids. Deletions cut 8 bases from V and 0 bases from J, with 12 bases between.

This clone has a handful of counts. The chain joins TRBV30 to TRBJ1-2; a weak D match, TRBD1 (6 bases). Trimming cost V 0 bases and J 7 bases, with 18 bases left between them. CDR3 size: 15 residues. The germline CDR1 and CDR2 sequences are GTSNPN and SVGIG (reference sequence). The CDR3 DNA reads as TGTGCCTGGAGTGTACAGGCAGGGGAACGGGGTGGCTACACCTTC. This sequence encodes CAWSVQAGERGGYTF.

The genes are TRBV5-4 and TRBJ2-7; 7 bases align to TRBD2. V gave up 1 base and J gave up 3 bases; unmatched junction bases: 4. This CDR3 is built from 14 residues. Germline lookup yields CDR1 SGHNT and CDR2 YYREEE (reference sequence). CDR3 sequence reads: CASSLTSVNYEQYF. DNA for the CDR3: TGTGCCAGCAGCTTGACTAGCGTTAACTACGAGCAGTACTTC.

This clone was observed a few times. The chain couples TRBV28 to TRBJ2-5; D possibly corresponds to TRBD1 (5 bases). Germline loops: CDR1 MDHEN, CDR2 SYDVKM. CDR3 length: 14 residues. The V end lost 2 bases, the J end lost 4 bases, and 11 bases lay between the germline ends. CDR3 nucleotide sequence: TGTGCCAGCAGTTTAGGTCAGGGCATAGAGACCCAGTACTTC. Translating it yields CASSLGQGIETQYF.

As DNA, the CDR3 is TGTGCCAGCAGCCAGGAGCAGGGGCAGACCCAGTACTTC. Amino acid sequence: CASSQEQGQTQYF. V and J are TRBV7-2 and TRBJ2-5, with a tentative D call TRBD1 (6 bases). V lost 5 bases and J lost 6, with 13 bases in between. CDR1 and CDR2 from the germline V gene are SGHTA and FQGNSA. The CDR3 length is 13 residues. Full variable domain (outside the CDR3, taken from reference TRBV7-2 and TRBJ2-5): GAGVSQSPSNKVTEKGKDVELRCDPISGHTALYWYRQSLGQGLEFLIYFQGNSAPDKSGLPSDRFSAERTGGSVSTLTIQRTQQEDSAVYLCASSQEQGQTQYFGPGTRLLVL.

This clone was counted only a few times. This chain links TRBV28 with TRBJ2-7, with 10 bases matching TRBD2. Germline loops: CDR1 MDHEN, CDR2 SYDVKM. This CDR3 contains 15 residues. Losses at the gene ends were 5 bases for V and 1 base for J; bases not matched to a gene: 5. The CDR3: CASSRLAGHSYEQYF. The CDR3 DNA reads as TGTGCCAGCAGTCGACTAGCGGGCCATTCCTACGAGCAGTACTTC.